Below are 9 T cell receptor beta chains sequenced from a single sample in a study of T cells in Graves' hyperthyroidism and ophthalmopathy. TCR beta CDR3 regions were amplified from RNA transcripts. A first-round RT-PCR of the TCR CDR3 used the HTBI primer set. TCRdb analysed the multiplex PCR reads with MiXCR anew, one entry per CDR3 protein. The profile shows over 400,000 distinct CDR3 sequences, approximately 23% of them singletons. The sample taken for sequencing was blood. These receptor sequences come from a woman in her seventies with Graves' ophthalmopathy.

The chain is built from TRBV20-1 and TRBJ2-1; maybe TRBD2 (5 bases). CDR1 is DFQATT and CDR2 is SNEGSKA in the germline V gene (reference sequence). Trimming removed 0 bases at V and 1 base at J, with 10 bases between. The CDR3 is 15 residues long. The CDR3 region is CSARDSGKSYNEQFF. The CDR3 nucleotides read TGCAGTGCTAGAGATTCGGGAAAGTCCTACAATGAGCAGTTCTTC.

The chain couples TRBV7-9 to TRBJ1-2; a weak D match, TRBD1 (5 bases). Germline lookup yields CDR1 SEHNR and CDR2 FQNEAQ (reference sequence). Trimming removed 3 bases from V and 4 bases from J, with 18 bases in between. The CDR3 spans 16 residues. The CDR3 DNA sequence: TGTGCCAGCAGCTTCCTCGGCGGCAGGGAAGGCTATGGCTACACCTTC. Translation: CASSFLGGREGYGYTF.

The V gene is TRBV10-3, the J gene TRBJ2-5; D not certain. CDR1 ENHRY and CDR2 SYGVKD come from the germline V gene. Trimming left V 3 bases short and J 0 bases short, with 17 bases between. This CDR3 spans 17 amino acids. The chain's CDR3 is CAISDNPIGADQETQYF. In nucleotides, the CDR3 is TGTGCCATCAGTGATAACCCAATTGGAGCAGACCAAGAGACCCAGTACTTC.

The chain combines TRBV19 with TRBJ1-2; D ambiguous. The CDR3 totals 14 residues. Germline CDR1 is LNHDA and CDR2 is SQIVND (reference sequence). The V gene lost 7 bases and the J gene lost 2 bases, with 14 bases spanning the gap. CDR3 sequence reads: CASTRMEANYGYTF. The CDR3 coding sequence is TGTGCCAGTACCAGAATGGAGGCCAACTATGGCTACACCTTC.

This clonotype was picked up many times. In nucleotides, the CDR3 is TGTGCCAGCAGCCCAAGGAGGGGGCGTGAGCAGTACTTC. Protein product: CASSPRRGREQYF. The V and J genes are TRBV7-2 and TRBJ2-7; a possible D gene is TRBD1 (7 bases). Trimming stripped 5 bases from V and 7 bases from J, with 15 bases between. The CDR3 runs 13 residues. Germline assignment: CDR1 SGHTA and CDR2 FQGNSA. The entire variable domain, with the rest obtained from reference TRBV7-2 and TRBJ2-7, is as follows: GAGVSQSPSNKVTEKGKDVELRCDPISGHTALYWYRQSLGQGLEFLIYFQGNSAPDKSGLPSDRFSAERTGGSVSTLTIQRTQQEDSAVYLCASSPRRGREQYFGPGTRLTVT.

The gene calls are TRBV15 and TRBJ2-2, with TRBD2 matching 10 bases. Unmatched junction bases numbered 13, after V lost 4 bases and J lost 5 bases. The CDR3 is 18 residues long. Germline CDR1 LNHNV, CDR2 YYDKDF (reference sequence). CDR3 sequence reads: CATSTPKSGSGRTGELFF. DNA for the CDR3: TGTGCCACCAGCACCCCCAAGAGTGGTAGCGGGAGGACCGGGGAGCTGTTTTTT.

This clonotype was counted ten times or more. This chain's CDR3 is CSAIKQKLNTEAFF. The CDR3, as DNA: TGCAGTGCTATCAAACAGAAATTGAACACTGAAGCTTTCTTT. V and J are TRBV20-1 and TRBJ1-1; D not certain. This CDR3 is built from 14 residues. Trimming stripped 4 bases from V and 0 bases from J, with 12 bases between. Germline lookup yields CDR1 DFQATT and CDR2 SNEGSKA (reference sequence).

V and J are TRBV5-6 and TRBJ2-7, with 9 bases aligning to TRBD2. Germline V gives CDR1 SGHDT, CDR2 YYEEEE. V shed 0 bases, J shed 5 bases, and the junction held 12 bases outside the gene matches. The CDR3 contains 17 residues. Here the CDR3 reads CASSLAPSAGGFNEQYF. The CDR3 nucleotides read TGTGCCAGCAGCTTGGCCCCTTCAGCGGGAGGTTTTAACGAGCAGTACTTC.

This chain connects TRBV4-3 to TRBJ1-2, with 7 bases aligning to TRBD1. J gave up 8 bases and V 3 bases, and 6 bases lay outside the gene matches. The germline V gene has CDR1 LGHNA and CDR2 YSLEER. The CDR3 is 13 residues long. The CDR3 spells CASSHLQTGGYTF. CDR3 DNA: TGCGCCAGCAGCCACCTCCAGACAGGGGGCTACACCTTC.